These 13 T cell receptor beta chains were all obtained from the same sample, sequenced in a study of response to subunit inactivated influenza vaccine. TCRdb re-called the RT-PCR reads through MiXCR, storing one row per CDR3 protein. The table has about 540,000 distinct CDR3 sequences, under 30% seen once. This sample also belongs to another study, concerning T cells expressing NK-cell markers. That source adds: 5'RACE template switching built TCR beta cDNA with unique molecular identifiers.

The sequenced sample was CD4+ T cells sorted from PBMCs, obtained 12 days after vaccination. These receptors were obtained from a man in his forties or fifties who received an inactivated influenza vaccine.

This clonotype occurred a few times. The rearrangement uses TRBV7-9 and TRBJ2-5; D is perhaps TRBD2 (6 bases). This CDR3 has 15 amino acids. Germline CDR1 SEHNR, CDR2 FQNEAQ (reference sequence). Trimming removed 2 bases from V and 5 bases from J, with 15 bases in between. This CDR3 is CASSLTSSISETQYF. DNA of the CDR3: TGTGCCAGCAGCTTAACTAGCAGTATTTCGGAGACCCAGTACTTC.

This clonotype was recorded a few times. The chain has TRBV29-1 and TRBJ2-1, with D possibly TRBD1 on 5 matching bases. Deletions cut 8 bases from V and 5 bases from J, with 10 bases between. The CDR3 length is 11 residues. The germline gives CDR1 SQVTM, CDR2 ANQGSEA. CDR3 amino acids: CSSLQDNEQFF. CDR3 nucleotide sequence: TGCAGCTCCCTACAGGACAATGAGCAGTTCTTC.

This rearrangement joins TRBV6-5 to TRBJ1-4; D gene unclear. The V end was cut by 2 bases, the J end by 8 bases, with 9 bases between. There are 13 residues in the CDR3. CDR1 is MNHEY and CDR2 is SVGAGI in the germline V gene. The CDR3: CASSYEEGEKLFF. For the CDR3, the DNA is TGTGCCAGCAGTTACGAGGAAGGCGAAAAACTGTTTTTT.

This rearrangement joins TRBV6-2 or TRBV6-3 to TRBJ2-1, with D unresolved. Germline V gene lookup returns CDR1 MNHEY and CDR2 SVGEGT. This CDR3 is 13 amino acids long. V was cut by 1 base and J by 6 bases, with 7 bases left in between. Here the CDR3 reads CASSYLPRNEQFF. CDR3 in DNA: TGTGCCAGCAGTTACTTGCCCCGCAATGAGCAGTTCTTC.

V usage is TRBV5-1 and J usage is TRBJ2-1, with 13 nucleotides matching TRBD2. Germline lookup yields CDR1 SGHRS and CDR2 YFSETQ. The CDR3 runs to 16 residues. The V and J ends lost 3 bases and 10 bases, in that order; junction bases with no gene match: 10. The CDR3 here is CASSSLTSGGAGEQFF. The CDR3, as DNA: TGCGCCAGCAGCTCCCTTACTAGCGGGGGGGCGGGGGAGCAGTTCTTC.

CDR3 DNA: TGCAGCGCAACCAGGGGTCAGATTGACACTGAAGCTTTCTTT. This encodes CSATRGQIDTEAFF. This chain joins TRBV29-1 and TRBJ1-1, with D tentatively TRBD1 (6 bases). Per the germline V gene, CDR1 is SQVTM and CDR2 is ANQGSEA. Trimming took off 7 bases at V and 3 bases at J, with 18 bases between the two ends. The length of the CDR3 is 14 residues.

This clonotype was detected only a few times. The CDR3 DNA reads TGTGCCAGCAGTTTCGAGTTAACGCCGGCTGAGCAGTTCTTC. It yields the protein CASSFELTPAEQFF. The chain has TRBV12-3 or TRBV12-4 and TRBJ2-1; no reliable D call. CDR3 length: 14 residues. V was pared by 3 bases and J by 9 bases, with 15 bases between.

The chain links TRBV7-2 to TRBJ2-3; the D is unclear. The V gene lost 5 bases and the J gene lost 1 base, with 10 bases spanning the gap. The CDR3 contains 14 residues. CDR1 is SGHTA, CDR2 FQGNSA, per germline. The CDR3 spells CASSPDWGTDTQYF. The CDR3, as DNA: TGTGCCAGCAGCCCTGATTGGGGCACAGATACGCAGTATTTT.

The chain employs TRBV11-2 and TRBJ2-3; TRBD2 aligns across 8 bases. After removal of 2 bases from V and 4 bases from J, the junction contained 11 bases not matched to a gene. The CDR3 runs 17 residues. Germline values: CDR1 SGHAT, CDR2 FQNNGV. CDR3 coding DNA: TGTGCCAGCAGCTTAAGCGGGGGAAGTAAAGGCGCAGATACGCAGTATTTT. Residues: CASSLSGGSKGADTQYF.

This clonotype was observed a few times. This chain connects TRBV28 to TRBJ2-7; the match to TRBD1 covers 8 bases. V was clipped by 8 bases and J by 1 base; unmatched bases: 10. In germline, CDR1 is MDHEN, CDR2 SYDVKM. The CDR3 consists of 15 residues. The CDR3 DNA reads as TGTGCCAGCCGCGGGGCGGGACAGGTATCCTACGAGCAGTACTTC. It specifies CASRGAGQVSYEQYF.

The CDR3 coding sequence is TGCAGTGCTAGGGTCGGGACTAGCTTAGCCTACGAGCAGTACTTC. Translation gives CSARVGTSLAYEQYF. The chain is built from TRBV20-1 and TRBJ2-7, with 9 bases lining up with TRBD2. This CDR3 is built from 15 residues. J was trimmed by 2 bases and V by 3 bases; bases with no gene match: 8. CDR1 is DFQATT and CDR2 is SNEGSKA in the germline V gene (reference sequence).

This chain's CDR3 is CASSQDGQWTQYF. The CDR3 nucleotides read TGCGCCAGCAGCCAAGATGGGCAGTGGACGCAGTATTTT. J is TRBJ2-3 and V is TRBV4-3; D gene unclear. Trimming pared 0 bases from V and 9 bases from J, leaving 10 bases between. This CDR3 has 13 amino acids. Germline CDR1 is LGHNA and CDR2 is YSLEER.

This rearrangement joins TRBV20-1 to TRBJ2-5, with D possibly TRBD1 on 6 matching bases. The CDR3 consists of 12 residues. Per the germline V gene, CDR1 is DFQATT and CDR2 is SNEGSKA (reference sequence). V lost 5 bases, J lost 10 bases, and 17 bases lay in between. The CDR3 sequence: CSAHRQPGDQYF. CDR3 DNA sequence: TGCAGTGCTCATCGGCAGCCAGGGGACCAGTACTTC.